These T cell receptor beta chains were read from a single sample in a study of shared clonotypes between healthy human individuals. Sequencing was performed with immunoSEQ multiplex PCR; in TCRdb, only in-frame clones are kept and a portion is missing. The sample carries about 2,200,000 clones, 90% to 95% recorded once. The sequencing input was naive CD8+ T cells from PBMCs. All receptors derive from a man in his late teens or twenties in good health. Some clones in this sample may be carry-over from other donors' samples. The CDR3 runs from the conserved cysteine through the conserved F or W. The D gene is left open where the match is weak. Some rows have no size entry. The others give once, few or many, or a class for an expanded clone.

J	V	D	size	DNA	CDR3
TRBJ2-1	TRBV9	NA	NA	TGTGCCAGCAGCGTAGTGGCCGGGACATCCCACACCAATGAGCAGTTCTTC	CASSVVAGTSHTNEQFF
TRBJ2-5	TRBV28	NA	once	TGTGCCAGCAGCCCCACGAGGGGGACTGAGACCCAGTACTTC	CASSPTRGTETQYF
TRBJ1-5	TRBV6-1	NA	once	TGTGCCAGCAGGGACATTAGCAATCAGCCCCAGCATTTT	CASRDISNQPQHF
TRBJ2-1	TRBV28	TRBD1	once	TGTGCCAGCAGTACCGGGACAGGGAGCTCCTACAATGAGCAGTTCTTC	CASSTGTGSSYNEQFF
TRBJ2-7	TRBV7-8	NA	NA	TGTGCCAGCAGCTCCGGACTCCCACTGGGGGCGCAGTACTTC	CASSSGLPLGAQYF
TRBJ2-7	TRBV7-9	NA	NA	TGTGCCAGCAGCGGGTCGGGACACCTAGATACCTACGAGCAGTACTTC	CASSGSGHLDTYEQYF
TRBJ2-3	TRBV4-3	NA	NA	TGCGCCAGCAGCCAGACGTCCTATCCGGGACTGGACACAGATACGCAGTATTTT	CASSQTSYPGLDTDTQYF
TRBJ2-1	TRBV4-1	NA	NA	TGCGCCAGCAGCCAGGAGAGGGCCTCCTACAATGAGCAGTTCTTC	CASSQERASYNEQFF
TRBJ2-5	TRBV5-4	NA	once	TGTGCCAGCAGCTTGGAGCTAGCCGAGGAGACCCAGTACTTC	CASSLELAEETQYF
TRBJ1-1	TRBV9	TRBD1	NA	TGTGCCAGCAGCGGGTCCGGGACAGGGGCCCGGGGAGCTTTCTTT	CASSGSGTGARGAFF
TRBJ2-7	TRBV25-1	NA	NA	TGTGCCAGCAGCGAATACGAGCAGTACTTC	CASSEYEQYF
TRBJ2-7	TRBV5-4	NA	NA	TGTGCCAGCAGCTTGGCGCGGAACTCCTACGAGCAGTACTTC	CASSLARNSYEQYF
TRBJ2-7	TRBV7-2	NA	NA	TGTGCCAGCAGCCAAAAGGGTAAAGCGAACTACGAGCAGTACTTC	CASSQKGKANYEQYF
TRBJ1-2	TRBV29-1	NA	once	TGCAGCGTTGAAGGTTCTCAGACAACTAACTATGGCTACACCTTC	CSVEGSQTTNYGYTF
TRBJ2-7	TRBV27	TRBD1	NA	TGTGCCAGCAGTTTATTTGGACAGGGCCCCGAGCAGTACTTC	CASSLFGQGPEQYF
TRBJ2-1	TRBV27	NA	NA	TGTGCCAGCAGTTTATCGTATCGGAGCAGCAATGAGCAGTTCTTC	CASSLSYRSSNEQFF
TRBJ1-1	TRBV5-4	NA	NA	TGTGCTCACGGGCAGGGGAGCACTGAAGCTTTCTTT	CAHGQGSTEAFF
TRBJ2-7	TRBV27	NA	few	TGTGCCAGTGCGAGGCAAATGTCCTACGAGCAGTACTTC	CASARQMSYEQYF
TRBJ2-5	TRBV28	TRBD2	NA	TGTGCCAGCAGTCCCCCCCTAGCGGTCCAAGGGACCCAGTACTTC	CASSPPLAVQGTQYF
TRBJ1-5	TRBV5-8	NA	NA	TGTGCCAGCAGCTTGGAAATGGGGGAGAATCAGCCCCAGCATTTT	CASSLEMGENQPQHF
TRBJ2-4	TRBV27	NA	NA	TGTGCCAGCAGTTTGAGCAGGGTTACCATTCAGTACTTC	CASSLSRVTIQYF
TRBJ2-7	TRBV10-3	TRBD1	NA	TGTGCCATCAGGGCCGGGACAGGGCTCTACGAGCAGTACTTC	CAIRAGTGLYEQYF
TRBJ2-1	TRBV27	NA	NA	TGTGCCAGCAGTTTAGGGCAGGGGGGCGTCAATGAGCAGTTCTTC	CASSLGQGGVNEQFF
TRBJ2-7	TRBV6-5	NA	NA	TGTGCCAGCAAAATGGGACGTAAGGCCTCCTACGAGCAGTACTTC	CASKMGRKASYEQYF
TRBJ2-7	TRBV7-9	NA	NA	TGTGCCAGCAGCTTAGAAGGAGCTATCAACGAGCAGTACTTC	CASSLEGAINEQYF
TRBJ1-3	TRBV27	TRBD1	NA	TGTGCCAGCAGTGCCTCCCAGGGGGAAGCAGGAAACACCATATATTTT	CASSASQGEAGNTIYF
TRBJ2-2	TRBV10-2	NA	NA	TGCGCCAGCAGTCCGGGCTCGAACACCGGGGAGCTGTTTTTT	CASSPGSNTGELFF
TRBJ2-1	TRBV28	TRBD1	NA	TGTGCCAGCAGCAATGACAGGGGGCATATCTCCTACAATGAGCAGTTCTTC	CASSNDRGHISYNEQFF
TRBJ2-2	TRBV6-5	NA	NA	TGTGCCAGCAGTTACCAAGCAAGCGGGGAGCTGTTTTTT	CASSYQASGELFF